This TCR beta chain was observed in a study of blood T cell repertoires in COVID-19. Study information: The cDNA or gDNA used as material had been derived from T cells, B-cell-depleted T cells, or PBMCs.

The V gene's germline CDR1 is SGHTA and CDR2 FQGNSA. The V end was cut by 2 bases, the J end by 7 bases, with 3 bases between. The CDR3 sequence is 12 residues long. The protocol was immunoSEQ multiplex PCR, while the TCRdb copy is restricted to in-frame clones and leaves out a portion. The sample records about 92,000 clones, about three quarters being singletons. This clonotype originated in a man aged 50-60 years who had recovered from COVID-19. The V and J genes are TRBV7-2 and TRBJ1-6; D is uncertain. Source material: peripheral blood. The CDR3 region is CASSLSNSPLHF. In nucleotides, the CDR3 is TGTGCCAGCAGCTTATCAAATTCACCCCTCCACTTT.